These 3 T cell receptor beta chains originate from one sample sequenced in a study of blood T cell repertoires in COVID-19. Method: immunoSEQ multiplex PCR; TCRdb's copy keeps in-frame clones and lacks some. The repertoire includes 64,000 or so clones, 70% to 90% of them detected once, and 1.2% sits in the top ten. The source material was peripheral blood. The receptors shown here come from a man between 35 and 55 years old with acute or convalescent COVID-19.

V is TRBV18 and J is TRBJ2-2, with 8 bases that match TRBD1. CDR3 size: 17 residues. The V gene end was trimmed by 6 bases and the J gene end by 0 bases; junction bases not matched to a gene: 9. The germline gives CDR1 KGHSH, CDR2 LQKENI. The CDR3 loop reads CASSRFRGPTNTGELFF. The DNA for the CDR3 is TGTGCCAGCTCTAGGTTCAGGGGGCCTACGAACACCGGGGAGCTGTTTTTT.

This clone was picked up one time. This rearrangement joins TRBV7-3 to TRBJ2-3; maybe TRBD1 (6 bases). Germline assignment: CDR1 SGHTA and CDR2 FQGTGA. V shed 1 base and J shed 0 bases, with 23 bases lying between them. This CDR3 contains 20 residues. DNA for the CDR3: TGTGCCAGCAGCTTAATAGGGGTGTGGCGACAGGCAGTTAGCACAGATACGCAGTATTTT. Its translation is CASSLIGVWRQAVSTDTQYF. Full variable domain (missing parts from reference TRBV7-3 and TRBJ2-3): GAGVSQTPSNKVTEKGKYVELRCDPISGHTALYWYRQSLGQGPEFLIYFQGTGAADDSGLPNDRFFAVRPEGSVSTLKIQRTERGDSAVYLCASSLIGVWRQAVSTDTQYFGPGTRLTVL.

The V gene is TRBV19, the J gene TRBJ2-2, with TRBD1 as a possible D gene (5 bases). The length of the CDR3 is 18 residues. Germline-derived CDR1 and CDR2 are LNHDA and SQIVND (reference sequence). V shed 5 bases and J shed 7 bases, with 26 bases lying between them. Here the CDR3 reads CASSPTRFGRESGGELFF. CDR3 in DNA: TGTGCCAGTAGTCCCACGAGATTCGGCAGGGAATCAGGCGGGGAGCTGTTTTTT. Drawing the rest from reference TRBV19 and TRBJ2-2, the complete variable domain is DGGITQSPKYLFRKEGQNVTLSCEQNLNHDAMYWYRQDPGQGLRLIYYSQIVNDFQKGDIAEGYSVSREKKESFPLTVTSAQKNPTAFYLCASSPTRFGRESGGELFFGEGSRLTVL.